This TCR beta chain was captured in a study of regulatory and conventional T cells in RAG deficiency. The study, taken as a whole, reports: Shorter CDR3s in all patient subsets; >80% Treg-Tconv overlap in Omenn.

The sorted conventional CD4+ T cells were CD25-low and CD127-high, with genomic DNA sequenced. The CDR3 is 14 residues long. The V and J ends lost 3 bases and 5 bases respectively, with 13 bases between them. Germline V gene data show CDR1 as MDHEN and CDR2 as SYDVKM. Assay used: immunoSEQ multiplex PCR; TCRdb lists only in-frame clones, some missing. This table holds 30,000 to 35,000 clones, about 78% found once. As to this clone: Its specificity is not known.

Another study also made use of these data, one on regulatory T cells. That report notes: Amplification used 52 TRBV primers and 13 TRBJ primers. Regulatory T cells showed the strongest V-J pair restriction and V/J gene skewing among patient repertoires.

The receptor comes from a human donor in good health. Specimen: CD4+ effector T cells sorted from blood. The chain links TRBV28 to TRBJ1-2; D uncertain. CDR3 nucleotide sequence: TGTGCCAGCAGTTTTGAGGGCCTCCTATATGGCTACACCTTC. Encoded protein: CASSFEGLLYGYTF.